The present entry profiles one T cell receptor (beta chain) with its context. Here immunoSEQ multiplex PCR was the method, and the copy in TCRdb shows in-frame clones only, minus some. The sample has 30,000 to 35,000 clones, just under 97% seen once; the top ten hold 0.15% to 0.2%. The sample belongs to a study of circulating and synovial CD4+ cells in juvenile arthritis. V trimming: 0 bases; J trimming: 4 bases; junction bases outside the gene matches: 2. The germline V gene encodes CDR1 MNHEY and CDR2 SVGAGI. The CDR3 is 14 amino acids. V is TRBV6-5 and J is TRBJ1-2; TRBD1 matches at 7 bases. Material: CD4+ T cells from blood. The TCR originated in a human donor with juvenile idiopathic arthritis. DNA of the CDR3: TGTGCCAGCAGTTACTCCAGGGACAGCTATGGCTACACCTTC. It is translated as CASSYSRDSYGYTF.